Following are 31 T cell receptor beta chains from one sample sequenced in a study of human T cells and chemical hapten exposure. Specified time point: patch test 2, 6 weeks after DPC sensitization. Indicated treatment: therapeutic diphenylcyclopropenone sensitization with weekly scalp DPC. From the RACE reads, TCRdb called clonotypes with MiXCR, one entry per CDR3 protein. The table shows about 80,000 distinct CDR3 sequences, with 11% occurring only once. Sequencing was performed on whole blood, taken in connection with sensitization to the hapten diphenylcyclopropenone (DPC). The receptors come from a man younger than 35 with alopecia areata. Some clones in this sample may be carry-over from other donors' samples.

This clonotype occurred many times. The chain carries TRBV12-3 or TRBV12-4 and TRBJ2-2; TRBD2 is a possible D gene (5 bases). CDR3 length: 13 amino acids. V was cut by 6 bases and J by 6 bases, with 11 bases left in between. DNA for the CDR3: TGTGCCAGCAGACCTATGAGGGCCGGGGAGCTGTTTTTT. Its protein is CASRPMRAGELFF.

This clonotype occurred many times. The chain joins TRBV28 to TRBJ1-2; no firm D call. From germline, CDR1 is MDHEN and CDR2 SYDVKM. The CDR3 totals 18 residues. V was clipped by 6 bases and J by 8 bases, with 31 bases between them. CDR3 in amino acids: CASSENAEIRSSIRGYTF. For the CDR3, the DNA is TGTGCCAGCAGCGAAAATGCTGAAATTCGTTCGTCTATTCGGGGCTACACCTTC.

This clonotype appeared a single time. As DNA, the CDR3 is TGTGCCAGCAGTTTTCTCGGGCCCGGGGAGCTGTTTTTT. It specifies CASSFLGPGELFF. This sequence joins TRBV12-3 or TRBV12-4 and TRBJ2-2; D unresolved. V dropped 3 bases and J dropped 6 bases, with 8 bases sitting between them. The CDR3 contains 13 residues.

The chain employs TRBV7-3 and TRBJ2-3; 8 bases map to TRBD1. Unmatched junction bases numbered 9, after V lost 5 bases and J lost 11 bases. Germline-derived CDR1 and CDR2 are SGHTA and FQGTGA. CDR3 length: 13 residues. The CDR3 protein is CASSGETGTGQYF. CDR3 in DNA: TGTGCCAGCAGCGGAGAGACCGGGACAGGGCAGTATTTT.

This clonotype was recorded many times. CDR3 in DNA: TGCAGCGTTGTAGAGGGCTGGAACACTGAAGCTTTCTTT. It yields the protein CSVVEGWNTEAFF. V and J are TRBV29-1 and TRBJ1-1, with D uncertain. V dropped 4 bases and J dropped 1 base, with 10 bases sitting between them. Per the germline V gene, CDR1 is SQVTM and CDR2 is ANQGSEA. The CDR3 is 13 amino acids. The full variable domain, in which reference TRBV29-1 and TRBJ1-1 provide the parts outside the CDR3, is SAVISQKPSRDICQRGTSLTIQCQVDSQVTMMFWYRQQPGQSLTLIATANQGSEATYESGFVIDKFPISRPNLTFSTLTVSNMSPEDSSIYLCSVVEGWNTEAFFGQGTRLTVV.

This chain joins TRBV18 and TRBJ1-4; no clear D gene. CDR1 is KGHSH, CDR2 LQKENI, per germline. The CDR3 totals 16 residues. Between the trimmed V and J ends, which lost 3 bases and 3 bases, there was a span of 14 bases. This CDR3 reads CASSPSEAGSNEKLFF. The CDR3 nucleotides are TGTGCCAGCTCACCCTCCGAGGCCGGATCTAATGAAAAACTGTTTTTT.

J is TRBJ2-1 and V is TRBV19; D perhaps matches TRBD1 (6 bases). CDR1 and CDR2 from the germline V gene are LNHDA and SQIVND (reference sequence). The V gene lost 5 bases and the J gene lost 9 bases, with 14 bases spanning the gap. This CDR3 is built from 13 residues. Here the CDR3 DNA reads TGTGCCAGTAGTCTCCACGACAGGATTGAGCAGTTCTTC. It is translated as CASSLHDRIEQFF.

This clonotype has at least ten counts. The chain links TRBV7-2 to TRBJ2-1; D is possibly TRBD2 (6 bases). Between the trimmed V and J ends, which lost 7 bases and 0 bases, there was a span of 16 bases. CDR3 length equals 16 residues. From germline, CDR1 is SGHTA and CDR2 FQGNSA. The CDR3 coding sequence is TGTGCCAGCATTTACCTCGGGGGAAGCTCCTACAATGAGCAGTTCTTC. It is translated as CASIYLGGSSYNEQFF.

With regard to this clonotype: One junction end disagrees with the germline gene, perhaps due to a read error. J is TRBJ2-7 and V is TRBV5-6, with a possible D match to TRBD1 (5 bases). Germline-derived CDR1 and CDR2 are SGHDT and YYEEEE. The CDR3 covers 16 residues. The CDR3 sequence: CVSSLARARHSYEQYF. CDR3 nucleotide sequence: TGTGTCAGCAGCTTGGCCAGGGCCCGCCACTCCTACGAGCAGTACTTC.

The chain has TRBV9 and TRBJ1-1; perhaps TRBD1 as D (5 bases). This CDR3 is built from 12 residues. Germline CDR1 reads SGDLS; CDR2 reads YYNGEE. V lost 3 bases and J lost 7, with 10 bases in between. The CDR3 DNA sequence: TGTGCCAGCAGCGCCGCAGGGTTTGAAGCTTTCTTT. Its translation is CASSAAGFEAFF.

This clonotype was recorded at least ten times. J is TRBJ1-3 and V is TRBV5-4, with 8 positions matching TRBD1. Trimming cost V 6 bases and J 2 bases; bases outside gene matches: 4. Per germline, CDR1 SGHNT and CDR2 YYREEE (reference sequence). The CDR3 runs to 14 residues. The CDR3 region is CASTIQGAGNTIYF. The CDR3 DNA sequence: TGTGCCAGCACCATACAGGGGGCTGGAAACACCATATATTTT.

This clonotype was seen ten or more times. The J gene is TRBJ1-1, the V gene TRBV12-3 or TRBV12-4; unclear D gene. V was cut by 5 bases and J by 4 bases, with 26 bases left in between. This CDR3 has 18 residues. The CDR3 region has the DNA TGTGCCAGCAGTCGCATGGCCTATACTAGCTGGTTGGGCACTGAAGCTTTCTTT. This translates into CASSRMAYTSWLGTEAFF.

The V and J genes are TRBV7-3 and TRBJ1-1; D is possibly TRBD1 (6 bases). The germline CDR1 and CDR2 sequences are SGHTA and FQGTGA. This CDR3 contains 13 residues. Trimming stripped 1 base from V and 4 bases from J, with 7 bases between. CDR3 DNA: TGTGCCAGCAGCTTAAGCAGGGGCACTGAAGCTTTCTTT. Translating gives CASSLSRGTEAFF. The full variable domain, completed using reference TRBV7-3 and TRBJ1-1, is GAGVSQTPSNKVTEKGKYVELRCDPISGHTALYWYRQSLGQGPEFLIYFQGTGAADDSGLPNDRFFAVRPEGSVSTLKIQRTERGDSAVYLCASSLSRGTEAFFGQGTRLTVV.

The sample holds many counts of this clonotype. V is TRBV28 and J is TRBJ1-1; no clear D gene. Germline CDR1 MDHEN, CDR2 SYDVKM. V was trimmed by 7 bases and J by 2 bases, leaving 11 bases between them. The CDR3 runs to 13 residues. In DNA, the CDR3 is TGTGCCAGCAAGTCACAGTTCAACACTGAAGCTTTCTTT. It specifies CASKSQFNTEAFF.

The chain employs TRBV4-3 and TRBJ1-3, with unresolved D. V was trimmed by 0 bases and J by 0 bases, leaving 9 bases between them. From germline, CDR1 is LGHNA and CDR2 YSLEER. The CDR3 consists of 16 residues. CDR3 protein: CASSQEPAISGNTIYF. The CDR3, as DNA: TGCGCCAGCAGCCAAGAGCCAGCCATCTCTGGAAACACCATATATTTT.

This clonotype was seen at least ten times. V is TRBV6-5 and J is TRBJ2-7; D ambiguous. Germline V gene data show CDR1 as MNHEY and CDR2 as SVGAGI. This CDR3 has 14 amino acids. V shed 0 bases and J shed 1 base, with 7 bases lying between them. CDR3 residues: CASSYSPTSYEQYF. CDR3 in DNA: TGTGCCAGCAGTTACTCGCCCACTTCCTACGAGCAGTACTTC.

This clonotype turned up a few times. The chain links TRBV2 to TRBJ2-7, with D perhaps assigned TRBD1 or TRBD2 (6 bases each). V lost 3 bases, J lost 2 bases, and 14 bases lay in between. The CDR3 consists of 15 residues. Germline loops: CDR1 SNHLY, CDR2 FYNNEI. The CDR3 nucleotides read TGTGCCAGCAGTGACGGGGGCCGCACAACCTACGAGCAGTACGTC. Residues: CASSDGGRTTYEQYV.

The chain joins TRBV28 to TRBJ2-3, with TRBD1 identical over 7 bases. After removal of 10 bases from V and 3 bases from J, the junction contained 7 bases not matched to a gene. The germline V gene encodes CDR1 MDHEN and CDR2 SYDVKM. This CDR3 region has 13 residues. In nucleotides, the CDR3 is TGTGCCACCTTGGGACAGCCTACAGATACGCAGTATTTT. It is translated as CATLGQPTDTQYF.

This clonotype was detected ten times or more. This chain uses TRBV7-9 with TRBJ2-7, with D possibly TRBD2 on 5 matching bases. V gave up 3 bases and J gave up 3 bases, with 12 bases separating them. CDR1 SEHNR and CDR2 FQNEAQ come from the germline V gene (reference sequence). CDR3 length: 14 amino acids. The CDR3 DNA reads as TGTGCCAGCAGCTTGGCAGGAGGTCTCTACGAGCAGTACTTC. Translating gives CASSLAGGLYEQYF.

The CDR3 is CASSLARVGTQETQYF. The CDR3 DNA follows: TGCGCCAGCAGCTTGGCCAGGGTTGGGACCCAAGAGACCCAGTACTTC. V usage is TRBV5-1 and J usage is TRBJ2-5; D is tentatively TRBD1 or TRBD2 (5 bases each). Germline lookup yields CDR1 SGHRS and CDR2 YFSETQ. V shed 0 bases and J shed 1 base, with 13 bases lying between them. CDR3 length equals 16 residues.

The rearrangement links TRBV9 to TRBJ2-1, with D possibly being TRBD2 (5 bases). Deletions cut 1 base from V and 9 bases from J, with 14 bases between. The germline CDR1 and CDR2 sequences are SGDLS and YYNGEE. CDR3 length: 14 amino acids. This chain's CDR3 is CASSVSGRLAEQFF. CDR3 in DNA: TGTGCCAGCAGCGTAAGCGGTCGTTTGGCTGAGCAGTTCTTC. Full variable domain (rest looked up from reference TRBV9 and TRBJ2-1): DSGVTQTPKHLITATGQRVTLRCSPRSGDLSVYWYQQSLDQGLQFLIQYYNGEERAKGNILERFSAQQFPDLHSELNLSSLELGDSALYFCASSVSGRLAEQFFGPGTRLTVL.

This clonotype has a handful of counts. J is TRBJ2-3 and V is TRBV10-2; possibly TRBD1 for D (6 bases). V was cut by 8 bases and J by 0 bases, with 18 bases left in between. Looked up from germline, CDR1 is WSHSY and CDR2 is SAAADI. CDR3 length: 16 residues. The CDR3 nucleotides read TGCGCCAGCGGACTTTCCCGGACAGCTAGCACAGATACGCAGTATTTT. Protein: CASGLSRTASTDTQYF.

A few counts support this clonotype. This rearrangement joins TRBV3-1 to TRBJ2-7; TRBD2 matches at 7 bases. V shed 8 bases and J 5 bases; nucleotides not matched to a gene: 9. Germline loops: CDR1 LGHDT, CDR2 YNNKEL (reference sequence). This CDR3 has 13 residues. The CDR3 DNA is TGTGCCAGCCAGCGGGGAGGCGGCAACGAGCAGTACTTC. Amino acids: CASQRGGGNEQYF.

This clonotype was observed a handful of times. This sequence joins TRBV12-3 or TRBV12-4 and TRBJ2-3; 9 bases are shared with TRBD2. J lost 2 bases, V lost 6 bases, and 6 bases had no gene match. CDR3 length: 15 residues. The CDR3 here is CASSLSGGVTDTQYF. CDR3 DNA sequence: TGTGCCAGCAGCCTTAGCGGGGGCGTCACAGATACGCAGTATTTT.

There are many counts of this clonotype. This chain links TRBV28 with TRBJ2-7, with TRBD1 matching 10 bases. The junction had 12 bases not matched to a gene; V was cut back by 6 bases and J by 4 bases. Germline loops: CDR1 MDHEN, CDR2 SYDVKM. There are 16 residues in the CDR3. CDR3 sequence (DNA): TGTGCCAGCAGGGGGTTCACCGGGACAGGGGTTTACGAGCAGTACTTC. This gives the protein CASRGFTGTGVYEQYF.

This clonotype has a handful of counts. The rearrangement joins TRBV28 to TRBJ2-4; D unclear. V lost 2 bases to trimming and J lost 6 bases, with 11 bases between them. Germline loops: CDR1 MDHEN, CDR2 SYDVKM. The CDR3 is 14 amino acids. Written as DNA, the CDR3 is TGTGCCAGCAGTTTAAACGGGTTGGTAAACATTCAGTACTTC. It encodes CASSLNGLVNIQYF.

Only a few counts were recorded for this clonotype. The rearrangement joins TRBV18 to TRBJ1-6, with a possible D match to TRBD1 (5 bases). This CDR3 contains 19 residues. Trimming took 2 bases from V and 0 from J, leaving 17 bases between them. Germline CDR1 and CDR2: KGHSH and LQKENI. For the CDR3, the DNA is TGTGCCAGCTCACCAAGCTATCAGGGACGGAGCTCCTATAATTCACCCCTCCACTTT. Protein product: CASSPSYQGRSSYNSPLHF.

The genes are TRBV5-1 and TRBJ1-4; TRBD1 matches 9 bases. The V gene's germline CDR1 is SGHRS and CDR2 YFSETQ. This CDR3 spans 14 amino acids. Trimming took 5 bases from V and 5 from J; bases not matched to a gene: 4. The DNA for the CDR3 is TGCGCCAGCAGAGACGGGACAGGGAATGAAAAACTGTTTTTT. The encoded protein is CASRDGTGNEKLFF.

This clonotype showed up many times. The chain carries TRBV7-8 and TRBJ2-2; D could derive from TRBD1 or TRBD2 (5 bases each). Germline V gives CDR1 SGHVS, CDR2 FQNEAQ. V lost 5 bases and J 9 bases, leaving 16 bases between the germline ends. This CDR3 has 14 amino acids. DNA of the CDR3: TGTGCCAGCAGCCGGGGACCCCTTCCCCGGGAGCTGTTTTTT. Translating it yields CASSRGPLPRELFF.

The table lists this clonotype with many counts. The chain recombines TRBV27 with TRBJ1-1; weak D call: TRBD1 (6 bases). The CDR3 runs 13 residues. Germline CDR1 reads MNHEY; CDR2 reads SMNVEV (reference sequence). With 6 bases removed from V and 6 bases from J, the gap between germline ends came to 14 bases. The CDR3 here is CASRRGGAAEAFF. CDR3 coding DNA: TGTGCCAGCAGGCGGGGGGGGGCGGCTGAAGCTTTCTTT.

The sample holds many counts of this clonotype. The rearrangement joins TRBV4-3 to TRBJ2-1; 8 bases are shared with TRBD2. The CDR3 has 16 residues. Germline loops: CDR1 LGHNA, CDR2 YSLEER. Trimming cost V 4 bases and J 3 bases; bases outside gene matches: 8. CDR3 sequence (DNA): TGCGCCAGCAGCCCGCAACTAGCGGTGATCTACAATGAGCAGTTCTTC. It yields the protein CASSPQLAVIYNEQFF.